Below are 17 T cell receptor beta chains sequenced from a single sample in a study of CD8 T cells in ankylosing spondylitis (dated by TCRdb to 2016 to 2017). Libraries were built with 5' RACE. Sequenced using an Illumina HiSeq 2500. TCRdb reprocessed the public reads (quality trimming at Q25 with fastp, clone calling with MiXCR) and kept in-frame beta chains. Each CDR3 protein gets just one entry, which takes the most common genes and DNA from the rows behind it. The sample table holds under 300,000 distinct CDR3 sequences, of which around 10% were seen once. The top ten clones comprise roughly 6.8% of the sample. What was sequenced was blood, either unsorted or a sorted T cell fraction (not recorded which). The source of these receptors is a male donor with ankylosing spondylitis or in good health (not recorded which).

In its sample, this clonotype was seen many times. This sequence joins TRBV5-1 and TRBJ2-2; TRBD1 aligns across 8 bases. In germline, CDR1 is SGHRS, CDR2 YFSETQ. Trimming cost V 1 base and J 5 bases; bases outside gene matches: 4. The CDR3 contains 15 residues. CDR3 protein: CASSLQGAGTGELFF. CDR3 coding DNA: TGCGCCAGCAGCTTGCAGGGGGCGGGGACCGGGGAGCTGTTTTTT.

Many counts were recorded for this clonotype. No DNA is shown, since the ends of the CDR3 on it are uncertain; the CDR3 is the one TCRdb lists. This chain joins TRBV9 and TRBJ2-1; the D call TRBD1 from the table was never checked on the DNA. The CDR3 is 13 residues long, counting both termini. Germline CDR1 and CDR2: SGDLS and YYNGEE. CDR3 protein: CASSVAEGAWKFF.

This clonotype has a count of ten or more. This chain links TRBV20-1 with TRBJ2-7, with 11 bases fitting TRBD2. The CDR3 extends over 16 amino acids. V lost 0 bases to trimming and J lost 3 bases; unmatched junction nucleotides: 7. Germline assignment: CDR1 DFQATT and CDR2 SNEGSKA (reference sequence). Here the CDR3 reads CSARDGLAGGNYEQYF. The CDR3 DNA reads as TGCAGTGCTAGAGATGGTCTAGCGGGGGGCAACTACGAGCAGTACTTC.

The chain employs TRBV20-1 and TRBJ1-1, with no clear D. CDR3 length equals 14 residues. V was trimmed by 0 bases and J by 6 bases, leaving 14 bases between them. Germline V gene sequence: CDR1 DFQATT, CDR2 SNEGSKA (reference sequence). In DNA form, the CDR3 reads TGCAGTGCTAGAGATCCGGGTCCAACCTCTGAAGCTTTCTTT. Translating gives CSARDPGPTSEAFF.

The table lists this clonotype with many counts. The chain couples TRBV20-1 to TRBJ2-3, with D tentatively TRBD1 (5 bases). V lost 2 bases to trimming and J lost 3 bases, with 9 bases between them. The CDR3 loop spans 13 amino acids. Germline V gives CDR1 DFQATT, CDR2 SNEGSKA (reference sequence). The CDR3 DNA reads TGCAGTGCTAGACAGGGTGTGACAGATACGCAGTATTTT. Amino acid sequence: CSARQGVTDTQYF.

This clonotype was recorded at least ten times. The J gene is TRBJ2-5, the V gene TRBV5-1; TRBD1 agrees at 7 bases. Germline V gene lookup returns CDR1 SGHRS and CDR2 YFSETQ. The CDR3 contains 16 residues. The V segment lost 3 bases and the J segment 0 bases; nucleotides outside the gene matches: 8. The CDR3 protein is CASSSPRQGHQETQYF. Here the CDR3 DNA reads TGCGCCAGCAGCTCGCCAAGACAGGGACACCAAGAGACCCAGTACTTC.

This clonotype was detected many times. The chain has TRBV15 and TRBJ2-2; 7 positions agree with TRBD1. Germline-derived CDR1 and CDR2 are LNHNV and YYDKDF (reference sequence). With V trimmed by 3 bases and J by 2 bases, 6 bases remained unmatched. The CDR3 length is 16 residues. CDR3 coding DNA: TGTGCCACCAGCAGGGATACAGGGGAAAACACCGGGGAGCTGTTTTTT. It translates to CATSRDTGENTGELFF.

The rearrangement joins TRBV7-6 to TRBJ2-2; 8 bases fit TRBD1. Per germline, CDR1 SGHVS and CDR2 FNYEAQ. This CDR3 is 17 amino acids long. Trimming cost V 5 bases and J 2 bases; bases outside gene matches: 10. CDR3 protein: CASSPRRTGRNTGELFF. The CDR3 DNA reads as TGTGCCAGCAGCCCCCGACGGACAGGGCGCAACACCGGGGAGCTGTTTTTT.

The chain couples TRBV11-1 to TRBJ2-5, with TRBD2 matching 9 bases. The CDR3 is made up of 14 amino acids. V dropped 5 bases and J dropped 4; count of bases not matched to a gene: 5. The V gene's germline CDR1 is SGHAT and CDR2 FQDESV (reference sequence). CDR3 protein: CASSPSGTAETQYF. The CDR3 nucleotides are TGTGCCAGCAGCCCTAGCGGGACAGCAGAGACCCAGTACTTC.

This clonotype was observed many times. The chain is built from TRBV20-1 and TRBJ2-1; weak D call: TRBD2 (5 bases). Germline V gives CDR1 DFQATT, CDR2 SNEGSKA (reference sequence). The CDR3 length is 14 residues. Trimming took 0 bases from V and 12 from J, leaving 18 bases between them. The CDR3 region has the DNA TGCAGTGCTAGAGACCTGACCCGAGCCGGAGGGCAGTTCTTC. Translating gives CSARDLTRAGGQFF.

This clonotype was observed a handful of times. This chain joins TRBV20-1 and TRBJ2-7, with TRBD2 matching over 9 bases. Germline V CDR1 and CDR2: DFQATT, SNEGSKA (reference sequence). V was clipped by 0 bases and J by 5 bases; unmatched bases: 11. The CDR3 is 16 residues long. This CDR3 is CSARDWASGEGNEQYF. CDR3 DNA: TGCAGTGCTAGAGATTGGGCTAGCGGGGAGGGAAACGAGCAGTACTTC.

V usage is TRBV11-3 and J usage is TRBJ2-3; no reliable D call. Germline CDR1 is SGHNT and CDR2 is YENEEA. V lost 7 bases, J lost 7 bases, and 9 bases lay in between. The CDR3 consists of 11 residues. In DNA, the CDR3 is TGTGCCAGCAAACCGAACAATACGCAGTATTTT. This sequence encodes CASKPNNTQYF. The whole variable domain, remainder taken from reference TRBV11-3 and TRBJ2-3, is EAGVVQSPRYKIIEKKQPVAFWCNPISGHNTLYWYLQNLGQGPELLIRYENEEAVDDSQLPKDRFSAERLKGVDSTLKIQPAELGDSAVYLCASKPNNTQYFGPGTRLTVL.

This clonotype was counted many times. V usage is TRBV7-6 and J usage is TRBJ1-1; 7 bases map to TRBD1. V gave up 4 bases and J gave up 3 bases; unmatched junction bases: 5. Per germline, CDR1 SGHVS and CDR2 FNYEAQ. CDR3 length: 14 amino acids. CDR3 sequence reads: CASSSGGSDTEAFF. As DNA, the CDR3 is TGTGCCAGCAGCTCAGGGGGGTCGGACACTGAAGCTTTCTTT.

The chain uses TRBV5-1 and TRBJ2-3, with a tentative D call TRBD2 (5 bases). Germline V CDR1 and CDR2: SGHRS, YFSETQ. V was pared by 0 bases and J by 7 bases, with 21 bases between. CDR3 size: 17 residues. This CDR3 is CASSLASGSAKVYTQYF. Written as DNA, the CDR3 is TGCGCCAGCAGCTTGGCCTCGGGATCCGCAAAAGTATATACGCAGTATTTT.

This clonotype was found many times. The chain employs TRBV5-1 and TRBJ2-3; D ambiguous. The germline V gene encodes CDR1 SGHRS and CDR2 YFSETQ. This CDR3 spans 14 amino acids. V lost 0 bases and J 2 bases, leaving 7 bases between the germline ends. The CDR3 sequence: CASSLAANTDTQYF. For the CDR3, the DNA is TGCGCCAGCAGCTTGGCTGCAAACACAGATACGCAGTATTTT.

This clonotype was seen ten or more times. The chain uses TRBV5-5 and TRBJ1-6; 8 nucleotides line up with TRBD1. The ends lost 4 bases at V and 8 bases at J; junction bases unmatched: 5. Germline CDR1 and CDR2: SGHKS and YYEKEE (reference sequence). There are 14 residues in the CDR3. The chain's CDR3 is CASSPTGGYSPLHF. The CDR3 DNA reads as TGTGCCAGCAGCCCCACAGGGGGGTATTCACCCCTCCACTTT.

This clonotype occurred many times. The CDR3 reads CASTPDRGKTEAFF. DNA of the CDR3: TGTGCCAGCACCCCGGACAGGGGCAAGACTGAAGCTTTCTTT. The rearrangement links TRBV6-1 to TRBJ1-1, with 9 bases fitting TRBD1. V lost 7 bases and J lost 5; bases outside the gene matches: 8. Germline CDR1 is MNHNS and CDR2 is SASEGT. The CDR3 has 14 amino acids.